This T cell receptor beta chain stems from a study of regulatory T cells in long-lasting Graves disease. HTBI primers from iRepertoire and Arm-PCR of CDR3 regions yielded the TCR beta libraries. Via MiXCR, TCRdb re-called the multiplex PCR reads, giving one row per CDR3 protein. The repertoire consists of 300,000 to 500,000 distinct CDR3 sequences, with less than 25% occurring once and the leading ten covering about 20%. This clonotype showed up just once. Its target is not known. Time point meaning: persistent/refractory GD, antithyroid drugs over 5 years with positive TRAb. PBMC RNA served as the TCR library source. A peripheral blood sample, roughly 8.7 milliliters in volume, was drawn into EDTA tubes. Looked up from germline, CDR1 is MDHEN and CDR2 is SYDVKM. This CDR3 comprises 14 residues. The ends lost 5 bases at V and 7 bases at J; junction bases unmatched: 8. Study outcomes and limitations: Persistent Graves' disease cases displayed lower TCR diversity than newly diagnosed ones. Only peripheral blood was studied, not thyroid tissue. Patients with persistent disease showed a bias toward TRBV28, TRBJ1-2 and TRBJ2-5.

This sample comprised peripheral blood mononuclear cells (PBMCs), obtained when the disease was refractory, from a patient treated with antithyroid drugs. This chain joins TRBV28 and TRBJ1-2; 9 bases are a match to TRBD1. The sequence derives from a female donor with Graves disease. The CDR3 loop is CASSRPGQGTGYTF. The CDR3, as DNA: TGTGCCAGCAGTCGTCCGGGACAGGGTACTGGCTACACCTTC.